These T cell receptor beta chains were read from a single sample in a study of T cell repertoires in cytomegalovirus infection. TCRdb re-derived calls from the reads in MiXCR, one entry per CDR3 protein. The sample consists of about 440,000 distinct CDR3 sequences, approximately 31% of them appearing once. Sequenced: PBMCs. These receptors were taken from a human donor in good health (CMV status not recorded). Some clones in this sample may be carry-over from other donors' samples. Each CDR3 is given without its conserved first and last residue. Fields, in order: J gene, V gene, CDR3 length, CDR3 protein.

j_gene: TRBJ2-1
v_gene: TRBV5-4
len: 12
CDR3aa: ASSFGSGYNVQF

j_gene: TRBJ2-5
v_gene: TRBV6-6
len: 15
CDR3aa: ARSKPTGYESRETQY

j_gene: TRBJ1-4
v_gene: TRBV12-3/TRBV12-4
len: 11
CDR3aa: ASSLKGSEKLF

j_gene: TRBJ2-1
v_gene: TRBV28
len: 13
CDR3aa: ASRPGTSLYNEQF

j_gene: TRBJ2-1
v_gene: TRBV11-3
len: 14
CDR3aa: ASSFTGVGSYNEQF

j_gene: TRBJ1-1
v_gene: TRBV12-3/TRBV12-4
len: 11
CDR3aa: ASGRTGNTEAF

j_gene: TRBJ2-3
v_gene: TRBV27
len: 11
CDR3aa: ASSWTRTDTQY

j_gene: TRBJ2-2
v_gene: TRBV6-6
len: 13
CDR3aa: ASSYRTAGTGELF

j_gene: TRBJ1-1
v_gene: TRBV28
len: 13
CDR3aa: ASSLMTAGNTEAF

j_gene: TRBJ1-2
v_gene: TRBV5-5
len: 11
CDR3aa: ASSLTSYYGYT

j_gene: TRBJ2-5
v_gene: TRBV5-1
len: 13
CDR3aa: ASSRGQGLRETQY

j_gene: TRBJ2-1
v_gene: TRBV19
len: 14
CDR3aa: ASSIAPGRKYNEQF

j_gene: TRBJ2-7
v_gene: TRBV6-1
len: 13
CDR3aa: ASSGRKGQGLEQY

j_gene: TRBJ1-1
v_gene: TRBV6-1
len: 12
CDR3aa: ASSVHRGNTEAF

j_gene: TRBJ1-3
v_gene: TRBV4-3
len: 11
CDR3aa: ASSQGGGNTIY

j_gene: TRBJ2-1
v_gene: TRBV6-1
len: 15
CDR3aa: ASSSPFSGGTNNEQF

j_gene: TRBJ1-2
v_gene: TRBV7-9
len: 14
CDR3aa: ASSSTLPQGADGYT

j_gene: TRBJ1-1
v_gene: TRBV6-2/TRBV6-3
len: 14
CDR3aa: ASSGGDLSVVGEAF

j_gene: TRBJ2-7
v_gene: TRBV20-1
len: 9
CDR3aa: SASRAPEQY

j_gene: TRBJ2-7
v_gene: TRBV19
len: 12
CDR3aa: ASSKGADSYEQY

j_gene: TRBJ1-1
v_gene: TRBV7-2
len: 11
CDR3aa: ASSSKGDTEAF

j_gene: TRBJ2-3
v_gene: TRBV7-8
len: 17
CDR3aa: ASSPARVGAFSSTDTQC

j_gene: TRBJ2-3
v_gene: TRBV7-2
len: 14
CDR3aa: ASSLNKGPRTDTQY

j_gene: TRBJ1-1
v_gene: TRBV12-3/TRBV12-4
len: 13
CDR3aa: ASSLAGRRNTEAF

j_gene: TRBJ1-1
v_gene: TRBV4-2
len: 13
CDR3aa: ASSPKGGEGTEAF

j_gene: TRBJ1-6
v_gene: TRBV7-2
len: 14
CDR3aa: ASSLGAGTNGSPLH

j_gene: TRBJ2-2
v_gene: TRBV2
len: 13
CDR3aa: ASSLKTAGAGELF

j_gene: TRBJ1-5
v_gene: TRBV7-9
len: 11
CDR3aa: ASSPRQGEPQH

j_gene: TRBJ2-7
v_gene: TRBV7-8
len: 12
CDR3aa: ASSLVGRVYEQY

j_gene: TRBJ1-5
v_gene: TRBV19
len: 14
CDR3aa: ASTQLRQGNNQPQH

j_gene: TRBJ2-3
v_gene: TRBV6-2/TRBV6-3
len: 14
CDR3aa: ASSSFASGANGAQY

j_gene: TRBJ2-5
v_gene: TRBV7-8
len: 13
CDR3aa: ASSLVWVDQETQY

j_gene: TRBJ2-7
v_gene: TRBV14
len: 10
CDR3aa: ASSQQGGEQY

j_gene: TRBJ1-5
v_gene: TRBV7-2
len: 13
CDR3aa: ASSPKHLSNQPQH

j_gene: TRBJ1-5
v_gene: TRBV15
len: 12
CDR3aa: ATSRGREAQPQH

j_gene: TRBJ1-2
v_gene: TRBV6-5
len: 13
CDR3aa: ASSYRPVVEDGYT